A single sample is the source of the 20 T cell receptor beta chains below, sequenced in a study of CD8 T cells in ankylosing spondylitis. MiXCR was run by TCRdb on the 5' RACE reads, yielding one entry per CDR3 protein. The sample has 200,000 to 250,000 distinct CDR3 sequences, roughly 24% seen once. The sample was blood, either unsorted or a sorted T cell fraction (not recorded which). Receptors originate from a male donor with ankylosing spondylitis or in good health (not recorded which).

In its sample, this clonotype was seen many times. The chain links TRBV7-8 to TRBJ1-6; perhaps TRBD1 as D (5 bases). The CDR3 runs to 15 residues. V was clipped by 5 bases and J by 5 bases, with 13 bases between them. Germline V gene sequence: CDR1 SGHVS, CDR2 FQNEAQ. CDR3 sequence (DNA): TGTGCCAGCAGCCCAGAGGGGCGGCATAATTCACCCCTCCACTTT. Amino acids: CASSPEGRHNSPLHF.

The table lists this clonotype with a few counts. This chain links TRBV12-3 or TRBV12-4 with TRBJ2-1; TRBD1 aligns across 10 bases. With V trimmed by 10 bases and J by 8 bases, 8 bases remained unmatched. The CDR3 extends over 13 amino acids. CDR3 bases: TGTGCCACACCCCGAGGGACAGGGGATGAGCAGTTCTTC. Residues: CATPRGTGDEQFF.

Many counts were recorded for this clonotype. This chain connects TRBV5-1 to TRBJ2-2, with TRBD2 matching 9 bases. The germline gives CDR1 SGHRS, CDR2 YFSETQ. V was pared by 4 bases and J by 5 bases, with 9 bases of the junction left unmatched. CDR3 length: 16 amino acids. CDR3 nucleotides: TGCGCCAGCAGCCCGGCCGGACTAGCGCCAACCGGGGAGCTGTTTTTT. Residues: CASSPAGLAPTGELFF.

This rearrangement joins TRBV6-5 to TRBJ1-1; no firm D call. The germline V gene encodes CDR1 MNHEY and CDR2 SVGAGI. V shed 0 bases and J shed 2 bases, with 7 bases lying between them. The CDR3 has 14 amino acids. CDR3 amino acids: CASSYSMGNTEAFF. The CDR3 bases are TGTGCCAGCAGTTACTCGATGGGAAACACTGAAGCTTTCTTT.

V usage is TRBV12-3 or TRBV12-4 and J usage is TRBJ2-7; TRBD1 matches 9 bases. V lost 8 bases to trimming and J lost 3 bases; unmatched junction nucleotides: 8. The CDR3 spans 14 residues. The CDR3 DNA is TGTGCCAGCGGATCCGGGACAGGGAGCTACGAGCAGTACTTC. Encoded protein: CASGSGTGSYEQYF.

This clonotype was detected many times. Here the CDR3 reads CASSQEGGRTGELFF. The CDR3 DNA reads TGTGCCAGCAGCCAAGAGGGAGGGAGGACCGGGGAGCTGTTTTTT. The J gene is TRBJ2-2, the V gene TRBV4-2, with TRBD2 matching over 7 bases. The germline V gene encodes CDR1 LGHNA and CDR2 YNFKEQ. The V gene end was trimmed by 0 bases and the J gene end by 5 bases; junction bases not matched to a gene: 3. The CDR3 extends over 15 amino acids.

This clonotype was counted a few times. The V call is TRBV18, the J call TRBJ2-7, with TRBD1 matching over 9 bases. The CDR3 loop spans 15 amino acids. The germline V gene has CDR1 KGHSH and CDR2 LQKENI. Losses at the gene ends were 3 bases for V and 6 bases for J; bases not matched to a gene: 9. The CDR3 DNA sequence: TGTGCCAGCTCACCGGGACAGGGTGGACTTAGCGAGCAGTACTTC. This gives the protein CASSPGQGGLSEQYF.

This clonotype was counted at least ten times. V usage is TRBV6-1 and J usage is TRBJ2-1; possible D gene TRBD2, 5 bases. Looked up from germline, CDR1 is MNHNS and CDR2 is SASEGT. The CDR3 totals 14 residues. V was shortened by 5 bases and J by 4 bases, with 12 bases between the two germline ends. The CDR3 reads CASSPSGTYNEQFF. The CDR3 DNA follows: TGTGCCAGCAGTCCAAGCGGAACTTACAATGAGCAGTTCTTC.

The V call is TRBV6-1, the J call TRBJ2-7; possibly TRBD2 for D (6 bases). V shed 6 bases and J shed 5 bases, with 20 bases lying between them. The germline V gene has CDR1 MNHNS and CDR2 SASEGT. The CDR3 has 15 residues. The CDR3 loop reads CASSLARHLIHEQYF. The CDR3 nucleotides are TGTGCCAGCAGCCTAGCGAGGCACCTCATCCACGAGCAGTACTTC.

In its sample, this clonotype was seen a few times. This chain uses TRBV29-1 with TRBJ2-5; tentative D call: TRBD1 (5 bases). Trimming stripped 0 bases from V and 5 bases from J, with 10 bases between. CDR3 length: 13 amino acids. CDR1 is SQVTM, CDR2 ANQGSEA, per germline. The CDR3 region is CSVEDPGRETQYF. The CDR3 DNA reads as TGCAGCGTTGAAGATCCAGGGCGCGAGACCCAGTACTTC. Full variable domain (outside the CDR3, taken from reference TRBV29-1 and TRBJ2-5): SAVISQKPSRDICQRGTSLTIQCQVDSQVTMMFWYRQQPGQSLTLIATANQGSEATYESGFVIDKFPISRPNLTFSTLTVSNMSPEDSSIYLCSVEDPGRETQYFGPGTRLLVL.

In this sample, this clonotype turned up many times. The CDR3 region is CSARRRGSRGNIQYF. Written as DNA, the CDR3 is TGCAGTGCTAGGCGGAGGGGGAGTCGGGGAAACATTCAGTACTTC. V and J are TRBV20-1 and TRBJ2-4, with D possibly called TRBD1 or TRBD2 (6 bases each). V was pared by 3 bases and J by 6 bases, with 18 bases between. In germline, CDR1 is DFQATT, CDR2 SNEGSKA (reference sequence). This CDR3 has 15 amino acids.

This clonotype was counted ten times or more. The chain links TRBV10-3 to TRBJ2-1; D is unresolved. The ends were cut back, 2 bases at V and 8 bases at J, with 10 bases in the middle. CDR1 is ENHRY, CDR2 SYGVKD, per germline. The CDR3 loop spans 13 amino acids. CDR3 coding DNA: TGTGCCATCAGTGAGCTGAGATACGATGAGCAGTTCTTC. Translated, it gives CAISELRYDEQFF.

This clonotype was seen many times. The V and J genes are TRBV4-2 and TRBJ2-3; 9 bases align to TRBD2. V shed 0 bases and J 8 bases; nucleotides not matched to a gene: 3. The germline V gene encodes CDR1 LGHNA and CDR2 YNFKEQ. There are 14 residues in the CDR3. The chain's CDR3 is CASSQDATSGTQYF. CDR3 sequence (DNA): TGTGCCAGCAGCCAAGACGCGACTAGCGGTACGCAGTATTTT.

The rearrangement links TRBV7-9 to TRBJ2-1; no clear D. The CDR3 totals 13 residues. Trimming pared 5 bases from V and 9 bases from J, leaving 14 bases between. Germline V gene lookup returns CDR1 SEHNR and CDR2 FQNEAQ (reference sequence). CDR3 in DNA: TGTGCCAGCAGCATGAGATGGATGGTTGAGCAGTTCTTC. This encodes CASSMRWMVEQFF.

This clonotype was picked up many times. The chain employs TRBV5-1 and TRBJ2-1; D is possibly TRBD2 (5 bases). This CDR3 is 15 amino acids long. Looked up from germline, CDR1 is SGHRS and CDR2 is YFSETQ. V was pared by 8 bases and J by 0 bases, with 15 bases between. The CDR3 bases are TGCGCCAGTACAGCTGGGCGGGCCTCCTACAATGAGCAGTTCTTC. It translates to CASTAGRASYNEQFF.

The table lists this clonotype with a few counts. The J gene is TRBJ2-2, the V gene TRBV6-2 or TRBV6-3; D might be TRBD2 (6 bases). V was shortened by 2 bases and J by 0 bases, with 10 bases between the two germline ends. The CDR3 has 16 residues. The germline gives CDR1 MNHEY, CDR2 SVGEGT. The CDR3 loop is CASSYPTSSNTGELFF. Written as DNA, the CDR3 is TGTGCCAGCAGTTACCCGACTAGTTCGAACACCGGGGAGCTGTTTTTT.

The rearrangement uses TRBV20-1 and TRBJ2-1; 8 bases are a match to TRBD2. CDR1 and CDR2 (germline): DFQATT, SNEGSKA (reference sequence). The CDR3 contains 14 residues. Trimming at V came to 3 bases and at J to 5 bases, leaving 6 bases not matched to a gene. CDR3 nucleotides: TGCAGTGCTAGCCGAACTAGCGGTCACAATGAGCAGTTCTTC. Protein sequence: CSASRTSGHNEQFF.

This clonotype was detected only a few times. The chain has TRBV5-1 and TRBJ2-3; D gene ambiguous. CDR3 size: 12 residues. The V end lost 4 bases, the J end lost 6 bases, and 9 bases lay between the germline ends. Germline V gene data show CDR1 as SGHRS and CDR2 as YFSETQ. The DNA of the CDR3 is TGCGCCAGCAGCCCCTTGGGGGATACGCAGTATTTT. It specifies CASSPLGDTQYF.

This clonotype has ten or more counts. The chain couples TRBV10-3 to TRBJ2-3; perhaps TRBD1 as D (5 bases). This CDR3 has 14 residues. Germline CDR1 reads ENHRY; CDR2 reads SYGVKD. V gave up 7 bases and J gave up 1 base, with 12 bases separating them. CDR3 nucleotide sequence: TGTGCCATCATGCAGGACATCCGCACAGATACGCAGTATTTT. Amino acids: CAIMQDIRTDTQYF.

The sample holds many counts of this clonotype. The chain combines TRBV12-3 or TRBV12-4 with TRBJ1-6; D remains unclear. V was shortened by 5 bases and J by 5 bases, with 10 bases between the two germline ends. There are 14 residues in the CDR3. In DNA form, the CDR3 reads TGTGCCAGCAGTAAGGGTGTTGATAATTCACCCCTCCACTTT. Residues: CASSKGVDNSPLHF.